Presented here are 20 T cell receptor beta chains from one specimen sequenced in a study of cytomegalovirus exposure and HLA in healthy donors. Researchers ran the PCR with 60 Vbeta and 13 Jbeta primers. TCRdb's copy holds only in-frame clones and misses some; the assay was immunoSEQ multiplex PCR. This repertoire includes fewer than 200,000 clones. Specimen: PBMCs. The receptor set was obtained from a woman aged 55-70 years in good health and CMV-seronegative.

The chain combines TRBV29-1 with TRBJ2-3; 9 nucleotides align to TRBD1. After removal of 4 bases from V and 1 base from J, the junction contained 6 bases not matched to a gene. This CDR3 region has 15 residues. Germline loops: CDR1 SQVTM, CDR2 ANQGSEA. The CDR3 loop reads CSVAGTGSGTDTQYF. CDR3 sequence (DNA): TGCAGCGTTGCCGGGACAGGGTCGGGCACAGATACGCAGTATTTT.

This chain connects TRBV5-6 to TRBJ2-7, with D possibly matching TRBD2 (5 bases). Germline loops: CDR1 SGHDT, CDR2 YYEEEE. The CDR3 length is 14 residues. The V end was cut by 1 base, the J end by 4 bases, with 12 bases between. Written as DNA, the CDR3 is TGTGCCAGCAGCTTGACACCGACGGGGTACGAGCAGTACTTC. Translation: CASSLTPTGYEQYF. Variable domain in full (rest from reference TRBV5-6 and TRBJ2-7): DAGVTQSPTHLIKTRGQQVTLRCSPKSGHDTVSWYQQALGQGPQFIFQYYEEEERQRGNFPDRFSGHQFPNYSSELNVNALLLGDSALYLCASSLTPTGYEQYFGPGTRLTVT.

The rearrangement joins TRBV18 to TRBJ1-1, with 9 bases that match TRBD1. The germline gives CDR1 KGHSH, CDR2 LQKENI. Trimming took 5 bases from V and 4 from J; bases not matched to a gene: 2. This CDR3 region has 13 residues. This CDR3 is CASSKGQGTEAFF. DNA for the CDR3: TGTGCCAGCTCAAAGGGACAGGGCACTGAAGCTTTCTTT.

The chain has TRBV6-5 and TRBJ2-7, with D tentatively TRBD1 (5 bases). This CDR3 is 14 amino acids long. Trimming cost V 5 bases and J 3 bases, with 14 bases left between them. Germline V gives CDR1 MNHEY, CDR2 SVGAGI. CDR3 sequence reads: CASSPDRTFYEQYF. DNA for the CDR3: TGTGCCAGCAGTCCAGACAGAACATTCTACGAGCAGTACTTC.

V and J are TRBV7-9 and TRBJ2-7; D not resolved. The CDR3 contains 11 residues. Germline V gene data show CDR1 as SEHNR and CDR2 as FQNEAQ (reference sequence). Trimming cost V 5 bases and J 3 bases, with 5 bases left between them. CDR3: CASSPFYEQYF. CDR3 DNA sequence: TGTGCCAGCAGCCCTTTCTACGAGCAGTACTTC.

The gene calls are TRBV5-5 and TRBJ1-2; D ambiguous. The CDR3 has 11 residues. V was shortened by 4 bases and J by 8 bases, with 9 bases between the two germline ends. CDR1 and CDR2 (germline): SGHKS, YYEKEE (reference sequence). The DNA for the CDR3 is TGTGCCAGCAGCACCCTCGGGGGCTACACCTTC. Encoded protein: CASSTLGGYTF.

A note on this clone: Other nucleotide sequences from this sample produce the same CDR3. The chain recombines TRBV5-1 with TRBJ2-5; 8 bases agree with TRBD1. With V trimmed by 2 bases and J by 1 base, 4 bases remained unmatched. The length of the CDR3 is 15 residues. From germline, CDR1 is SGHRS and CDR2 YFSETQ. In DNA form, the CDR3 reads TGCGCCAGCAGCTTAGTTGGACAGGGCCAAGAGACCCAGTACTTC. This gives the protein CASSLVGQGQETQYF.

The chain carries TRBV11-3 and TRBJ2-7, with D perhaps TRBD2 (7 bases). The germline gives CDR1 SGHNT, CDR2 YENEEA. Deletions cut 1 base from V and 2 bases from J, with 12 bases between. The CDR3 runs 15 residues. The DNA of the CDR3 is TGTGCCAGCAGCTTAGGGCAGGGGAGGGCCTACGAGCAGTACTTC. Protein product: CASSLGQGRAYEQYF.

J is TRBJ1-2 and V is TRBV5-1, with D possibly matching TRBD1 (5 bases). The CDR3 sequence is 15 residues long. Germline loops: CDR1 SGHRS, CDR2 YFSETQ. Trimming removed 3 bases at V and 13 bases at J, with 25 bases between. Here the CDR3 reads CASSSYSATQGGFTF. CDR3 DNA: TGCGCCAGCAGCTCGTATTCGGCCACCCAGGGAGGGTTCACCTTC. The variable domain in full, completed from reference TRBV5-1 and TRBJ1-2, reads KAGVTQTPRYLIKTRGQQVTLSCSPISGHRSVSWYQQTPGQGLQFLFEYFSETQRNKGNFPGRFSGRQFSNSRSEMNVSTLELGDSALYLCASSSYSATQGGFTFGSGTRLTVV.

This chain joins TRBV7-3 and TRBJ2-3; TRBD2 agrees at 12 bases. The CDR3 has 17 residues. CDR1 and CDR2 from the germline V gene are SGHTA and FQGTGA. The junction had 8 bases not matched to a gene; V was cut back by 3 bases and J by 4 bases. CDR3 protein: CASSFGLAGYTSDTQYF. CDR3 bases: TGTGCCAGCAGCTTCGGACTAGCGGGGTACACATCAGATACGCAGTATTTT.

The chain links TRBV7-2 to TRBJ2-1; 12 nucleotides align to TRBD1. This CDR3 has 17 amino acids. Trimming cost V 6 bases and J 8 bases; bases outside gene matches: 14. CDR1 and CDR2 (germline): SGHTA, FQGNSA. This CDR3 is CASSRDRGRLKKDEQFF. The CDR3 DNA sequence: TGTGCCAGCAGTAGGGACAGGGGGCGATTGAAGAAGGATGAGCAGTTCTTC. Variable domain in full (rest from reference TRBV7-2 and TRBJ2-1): GAGVSQSPSNKVTEKGKDVELRCDPISGHTALYWYRQSLGQGLEFLIYFQGNSAPDKSGLPSDRFSAERTGGSVSTLTIQRTQQEDSAVYLCASSRDRGRLKKDEQFFGPGTRLTVL.

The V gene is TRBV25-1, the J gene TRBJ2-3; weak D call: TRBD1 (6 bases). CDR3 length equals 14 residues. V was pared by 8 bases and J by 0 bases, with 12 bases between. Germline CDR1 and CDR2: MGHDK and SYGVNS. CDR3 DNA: TGTGCCAGCTCGGGACACCTCAGCACAGATACGCAGTATTTT. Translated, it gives CASSGHLSTDTQYF.

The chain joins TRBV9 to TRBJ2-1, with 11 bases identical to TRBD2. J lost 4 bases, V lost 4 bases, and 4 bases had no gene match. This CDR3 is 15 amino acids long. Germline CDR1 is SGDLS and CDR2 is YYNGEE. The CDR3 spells CASSKLAGEYNEQFF. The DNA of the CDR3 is TGTGCCAGCAGCAAACTAGCGGGGGAATACAATGAGCAGTTCTTC. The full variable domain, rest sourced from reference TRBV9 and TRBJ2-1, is DSGVTQTPKHLITATGQRVTLRCSPRSGDLSVYWYQQSLDQGLQFLIQYYNGEERAKGNILERFSAQQFPDLHSELNLSSLELGDSALYFCASSKLAGEYNEQFFGPGTRLTVL.

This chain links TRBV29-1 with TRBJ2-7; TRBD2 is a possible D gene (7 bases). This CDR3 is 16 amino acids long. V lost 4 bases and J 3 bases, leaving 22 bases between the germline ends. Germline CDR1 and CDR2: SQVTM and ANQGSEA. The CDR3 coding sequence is TGCAGCGTTGTGGGGGGGCTCCAGGGAAGTTACTACGAGCAGTACTTC. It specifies CSVVGGLQGSYYEQYF.

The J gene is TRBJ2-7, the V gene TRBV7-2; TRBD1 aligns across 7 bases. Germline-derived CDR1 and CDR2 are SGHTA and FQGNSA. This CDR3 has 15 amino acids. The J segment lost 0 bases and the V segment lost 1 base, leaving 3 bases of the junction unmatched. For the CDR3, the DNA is TGTGCCAGCAGCTTAGTAGGACAGGTCTCCTACGAGCAGTACTTC. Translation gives CASSLVGQVSYEQYF.

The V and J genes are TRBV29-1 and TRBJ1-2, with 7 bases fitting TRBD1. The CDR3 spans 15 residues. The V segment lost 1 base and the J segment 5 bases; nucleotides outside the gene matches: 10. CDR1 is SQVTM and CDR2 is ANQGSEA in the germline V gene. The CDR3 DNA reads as TGCAGCGTTGAAGCAAGGGGGCGCGAGGGATATGGCTACACCTTC. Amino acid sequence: CSVEARGREGYGYTF.

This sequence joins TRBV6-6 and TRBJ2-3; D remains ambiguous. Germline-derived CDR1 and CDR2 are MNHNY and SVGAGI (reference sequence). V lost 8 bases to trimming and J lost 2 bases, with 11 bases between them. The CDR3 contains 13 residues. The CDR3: CASSGQPTDTQYF. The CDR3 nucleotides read TGTGCCAGCTCTGGGCAGCCCACAGATACGCAGTATTTT.

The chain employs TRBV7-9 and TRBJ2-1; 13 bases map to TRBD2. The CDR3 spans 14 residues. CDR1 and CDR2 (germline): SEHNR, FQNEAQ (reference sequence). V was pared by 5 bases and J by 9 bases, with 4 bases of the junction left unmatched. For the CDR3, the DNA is TGTGCCAGCAGCCGGACTAGCGGGAGAGGTGAGCAGTTCTTC. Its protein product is CASSRTSGRGEQFF. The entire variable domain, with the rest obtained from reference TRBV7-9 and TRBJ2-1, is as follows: DTGVSQNPRHKITKRGQNVTFRCDPISEHNRLYWYRQTLGQGPEFLTYFQNEAQLEKSRLLSDRFSAERPKGSFSTLEIQRTEQGDSAMYLCASSRTSGRGEQFFGPGTRLTVL.

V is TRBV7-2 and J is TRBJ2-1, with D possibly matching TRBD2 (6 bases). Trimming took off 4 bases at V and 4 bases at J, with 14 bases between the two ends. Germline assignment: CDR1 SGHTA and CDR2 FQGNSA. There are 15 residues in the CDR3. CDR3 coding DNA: TGTGCCAGCAGCTCGGGACTCAATTGGTACAATGAGCAGTTCTTC. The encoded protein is CASSSGLNWYNEQFF. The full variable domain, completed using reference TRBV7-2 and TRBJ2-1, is GAGVSQSPSNKVTEKGKDVELRCDPISGHTALYWYRQSLGQGLEFLIYFQGNSAPDKSGLPSDRFSAERTGGSVSTLTIQRTQQEDSAVYLCASSSGLNWYNEQFFGPGTRLTVL.

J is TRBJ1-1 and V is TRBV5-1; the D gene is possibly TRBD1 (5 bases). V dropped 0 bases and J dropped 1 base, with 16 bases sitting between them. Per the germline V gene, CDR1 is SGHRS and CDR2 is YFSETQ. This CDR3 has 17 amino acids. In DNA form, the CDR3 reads TGCGCCAGCAGCTTGGGTGCGGGGCAGAATCCGAACACTGAAGCTTTCTTT. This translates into CASSLGAGQNPNTEAFF.